These 21 T cell receptor beta chains were all obtained from the same sample, sequenced in a study of human T cells and chemical hapten exposure. Time point given: pre-sensitization, week 0. Treatment described: therapeutic diphenylcyclopropenone sensitization with weekly scalp DPC. TCRdb called the RACE reads again in MiXCR, with one record for every CDR3 protein. Here the sample spans about 93,000 distinct CDR3 sequences, 7.5% to 9.5% being singletons. The specimen comprised whole blood, sampled in connection with sensitization to the hapten diphenylcyclopropenone (DPC). The receptors derive from a man between 40 and 49 years old with alopecia areata. Some clones in this sample may be carry-over from other donors' samples.

This clonotype showed up many times. The V gene is TRBV4-3, the J gene TRBJ2-6, with D uncertain. This CDR3 region has 15 residues. CDR1 and CDR2 from the germline V gene are LGHNA and YSLEER. V dropped 0 bases and J dropped 1 base, with 4 bases sitting between them. CDR3 region: CASSQERSGANVLTF. The CDR3 DNA reads as TGCGCCAGCAGCCAAGAGAGATCTGGGGCCAACGTCCTGACTTTC.

Ten or more counts support this clonotype. CDR3 bases: TGTGCCAGCAGTGAAACGACAGGGGTAAACACTGAAGCTTTCTTT. As protein: CASSETTGVNTEAFF. The chain links TRBV2 to TRBJ1-1; 8 bases are shared with TRBD1. This CDR3 comprises 15 residues. V trimming: 2 bases; J trimming: 2 bases; junction bases outside the gene matches: 4. Germline-derived CDR1 and CDR2 are SNHLY and FYNNEI.

This clonotype was found many times. This sequence joins TRBV24-1 and TRBJ2-1; D gene uncertain. With 1 base removed from V and 8 bases from J, the gap between germline ends came to 5 bases. The CDR3 runs to 12 residues. Germline V CDR1 and CDR2: KGHDR, SFDVKD. Here the CDR3 DNA reads TGTGCCACCAGTGATTTCCCTCATGAGCAGTTCTTC. It codes for CATSDFPHEQFF.

The chain employs TRBV20-1 and TRBJ2-6; D is uncertain. The CDR3 runs to 17 residues. Deletions cut 0 bases from V and 0 bases from J, with 12 bases between. Germline loops: CDR1 DFQATT, CDR2 SNEGSKA (reference sequence). The CDR3 spells CSARDLRPSSGANVLTF. CDR3 sequence (DNA): TGCAGTGCTAGAGATCTTCGACCTAGCTCTGGGGCCAACGTCCTGACTTTC.

This clonotype was detected a few times. The chain employs TRBV12-3 or TRBV12-4 and TRBJ2-1; weak D call: TRBD1 (6 bases). The V and J ends lost 2 bases and 5 bases respectively, with 10 bases between them. The CDR3 sequence is 14 residues long. The CDR3 nucleotides are TGTGCCAGCAGTTTACTAGGACAGAACAATGAGCAGTTCTTC. Translation: CASSLLGQNNEQFF.

A few counts support this clonotype. J is TRBJ2-7 and V is TRBV19; TRBD1 matches 9 bases. The ends lost 5 bases at V and 2 bases at J; junction bases unmatched: 7. The V gene's germline CDR1 is LNHDA and CDR2 SQIVND (reference sequence). The CDR3 loop spans 15 amino acids. CDR3 protein: CASSPGQGLPYEQYV. The CDR3 nucleotides read TGTGCCAGTAGTCCGGGACAGGGCTTACCCTACGAGCAGTACGTC.

The genes are TRBV3-1 and TRBJ2-6, with D perhaps assigned TRBD1 or TRBD2 (5 bases each). Between the trimmed V and J ends, which lost 3 bases and 0 bases, there was a span of 6 bases. CDR3 length equals 15 residues. Germline V CDR1 and CDR2: LGHDT, YNNKEL (reference sequence). The CDR3 is CASSQGVSGANVLTF. CDR3 DNA: TGTGCCAGCAGCCAGGGGGTCTCTGGGGCCAACGTCCTGACTTTC.

The V and J genes are TRBV7-3 and TRBJ2-3; the match to TRBD2 covers 9 bases. The V gene's germline CDR1 is SGHTA and CDR2 FQGTGA. V lost 1 base to trimming and J lost 5 bases; unmatched junction nucleotides: 7. This CDR3 is built from 16 residues. CDR3 amino acids: CASSLRGGRAVDTQYF. CDR3 bases: TGTGCCAGCAGCTTAAGGGGCGGGAGGGCCGTAGATACGCAGTATTTT.

The chain combines TRBV30 with TRBJ2-7; D might be TRBD2 (5 bases). The CDR3 is 12 residues long. The germline V and J ends were trimmed by 4 bases and 3 bases, with 10 bases remaining between them. Germline CDR1 GTSNPN, CDR2 SVGIG (reference sequence). In nucleotides, the CDR3 is TGTGCCTGGAAAGGACTCTACTACGAGCAGTACTTC. Its protein is CAWKGLYYEQYF.

DNA of the CDR3: TGTGCCAGCTCACCACCTAACGGTTACGAGCAGTACGTC. As protein: CASSPPNGYEQYV. V gene TRBV18 combines with J gene TRBJ2-7; D is uncertain. The V gene lost 0 bases and the J gene lost 4 bases, with 7 bases spanning the gap. The germline CDR1 and CDR2 sequences are KGHSH and LQKENI. The CDR3 totals 13 residues.

There are many counts of this clonotype. V and J are TRBV5-1 and TRBJ2-1; 10 positions agree with TRBD1. Germline V gene sequence: CDR1 SGHRS, CDR2 YFSETQ. The CDR3 sequence is 13 residues long. Trimming cost V 7 bases and J 7 bases; bases outside gene matches: 5. The CDR3 coding sequence is TGCGCCAGCCGGGGGACAGGGGAAAATGAGCAGTTCTTC. It specifies CASRGTGENEQFF. The full variable domain, rest sourced from reference TRBV5-1 and TRBJ2-1, is KAGVTQTPRYLIKTRGQQVTLSCSPISGHRSVSWYQQTPGQGLQFLFEYFSETQRNKGNFPGRFSGRQFSNSRSEMNVSTLELGDSALYLCASRGTGENEQFFGPGTRLTVL.

This rearrangement joins TRBV2 to TRBJ2-7; the match to TRBD1 covers 7 bases. Germline CDR1 reads SNHLY; CDR2 reads FYNNEI. The V gene end was trimmed by 5 bases and the J gene end by 5 bases; junction bases not matched to a gene: 6. This CDR3 contains 13 residues. The CDR3 sequence is CASSRQGRDEQYV. In DNA form, the CDR3 reads TGTGCCAGCAGTCGACAGGGTCGGGACGAGCAGTACGTC.

This clonotype was detected many times. The V and J genes are TRBV6-6 and TRBJ2-3; D not certain. Germline V CDR1 and CDR2: MNHNY, SVGAGI (reference sequence). The V gene lost 0 bases and the J gene lost 2 bases, with 6 bases spanning the gap. This CDR3 has 14 amino acids. In DNA, the CDR3 is TGTGCCAGCAGTTACTCGATCTTCACAGATACGCAGTATTTT. It encodes CASSYSIFTDTQYF.

The CDR3 spells CASSRGVWAAEAFF. The CDR3 region has the DNA TGTGCCAGCAGCCGAGGGGTTTGGGCGGCTGAAGCTTTCTTT. The V call is TRBV6-5, the J call TRBJ1-1; D perhaps matches TRBD1 (5 bases). Germline loops: CDR1 MNHEY, CDR2 SVGAGI. CDR3 length equals 14 residues. Deletions cut 6 bases from V and 6 bases from J, with 17 bases between.

The rearrangement uses TRBV27 and TRBJ1-6; 7 positions match TRBD1. The CDR3 is 15 amino acids. Germline V CDR1 and CDR2: MNHEY, SMNVEV (reference sequence). The ends lost 6 bases at V and 7 bases at J; junction bases unmatched: 9. In nucleotides, the CDR3 is TGTGCCAGCAGGACCCCAGGGGGATGGAATTCACCCCTCCACTTT. Its protein product is CASRTPGGWNSPLHF.

The sample holds a few counts of this clonotype. This chain links TRBV12-3 or TRBV12-4 with TRBJ2-5; weak D call: TRBD2 (7 bases). There are 13 residues in the CDR3. Deletions cut 8 bases from V and 5 bases from J, with 15 bases between. The CDR3 nucleotides are TGTGCCAGCCGGACGGGGGGCGCGGAGACCCAGTACTTC. Translated, it gives CASRTGGAETQYF.

The V call is TRBV28, the J call TRBJ1-1; unclear D gene. Per germline, CDR1 MDHEN and CDR2 SYDVKM. The CDR3 covers 13 residues. Trimming removed 11 bases from V and 2 bases from J, with 15 bases in between. The CDR3 here is CAGMGGLNTEAFF. CDR3 DNA sequence: TGTGCCGGTATGGGAGGTCTTAACACTGAAGCTTTCTTT.

The genes are TRBV9 and TRBJ2-7; D may match TRBD1 or TRBD2 (5 bases each). This CDR3 is 15 amino acids long. V dropped 4 bases and J dropped 2 bases, with 16 bases sitting between them. Germline assignment: CDR1 SGDLS and CDR2 YYNGEE. The CDR3 region is CASSLGHLGAYEQYF. DNA for the CDR3: TGTGCCAGCAGCCTCGGACACCTGGGGGCCTACGAGCAGTACTTC.

This clonotype was seen a few times. The J gene is TRBJ2-5, the V gene TRBV7-2, with D unresolved. This CDR3 region has 15 residues. Trimming shortened V by 4 bases and J by 1 base, and 13 bases separated the two germline ends. Germline V CDR1 and CDR2: SGHTA, FQGNSA. The CDR3 is CASSSGQPPQETQYF. The CDR3 nucleotides read TGTGCCAGCAGCTCGGGCCAGCCCCCCCAAGAGACCCAGTACTTC. The variable domain in full, completed from reference TRBV7-2 and TRBJ2-5, reads GAGVSQSPSNKVTEKGKDVELRCDPISGHTALYWYRQSLGQGLEFLIYFQGNSAPDKSGLPSDRFSAERTGGSVSTLTIQRTQQEDSAVYLCASSSGQPPQETQYFGPGTRLLVL.

The V and J genes are TRBV28 and TRBJ2-3; D could derive from TRBD1 or TRBD2 (5 bases each). The germline gives CDR1 MDHEN, CDR2 SYDVKM. The CDR3 contains 13 residues. V was shortened by 8 bases and J by 1 base, with 10 bases between the two germline ends. This CDR3 reads CASERGGTDTQYF. The CDR3 bases are TGTGCCAGCGAGAGAGGGGGCACAGATACGCAGTATTTT.

In this sample, this clonotype turned up a few times. V is TRBV28 and J is TRBJ2-7; the D gene is possibly TRBD1 (5 bases). Per germline, CDR1 MDHEN and CDR2 SYDVKM. Trimming cost V 7 bases and J 5 bases, with 15 bases left between them. The CDR3 covers 13 residues. DNA of the CDR3: TGTGCCAGCAATGTAGGGGTCATGGACGAGCAGTACTTC. It codes for CASNVGVMDEQYF.